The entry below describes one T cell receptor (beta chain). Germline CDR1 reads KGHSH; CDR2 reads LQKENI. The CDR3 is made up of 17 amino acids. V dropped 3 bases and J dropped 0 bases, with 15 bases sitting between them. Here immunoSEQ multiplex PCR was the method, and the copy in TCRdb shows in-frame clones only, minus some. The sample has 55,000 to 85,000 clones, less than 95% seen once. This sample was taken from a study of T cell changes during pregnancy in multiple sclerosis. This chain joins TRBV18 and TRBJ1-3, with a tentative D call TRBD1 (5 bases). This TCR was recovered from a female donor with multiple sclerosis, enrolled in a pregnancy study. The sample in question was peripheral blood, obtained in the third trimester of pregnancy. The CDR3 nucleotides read TGTGCCAGCTCACCTACTCAGGGTTTCAGCTCTGGAAACACCATATATTTT. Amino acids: CASSPTQGFSSGNTIYF.